This TCR beta chain emerged from a study of T cells in Graves' hyperthyroidism and ophthalmopathy. Findings and limits, study-wide: From stable hyperthyroidism, ophthalmopathy was separated by a 13 V-J model. The model's output predicted ophthalmopathy at a median of roughly seven months prior to onset.

A note on this clonotype: The antigen remains undetermined.

Uncontrolled infection, other autoimmune disease, pregnancy and lactation each barred patients from inclusion. RNA transcripts yielded amplified TCR beta CDR3 regions. The HTBI set primed first-round TCR CDR3 RT-PCR. TCRdb re-derived calls from the multiplex PCR reads in MiXCR, one entry per CDR3 protein. Of fewer than 700,000 distinct CDR3 sequences listed, roughly 15% were seen once; the top ten hold 15% to 20%. CDR1 and CDR2 (germline): MNHNS, SASEGT. This CDR3 comprises 14 residues. Trimming removed 5 bases from V and 4 bases from J; junction bases left unmatched: 3. The sequencing input was blood. This receptor was obtained from a woman younger than 30 with Graves' ophthalmopathy. This sequence joins TRBV6-1 and TRBJ2-5; 11 bases agree with TRBD2. CDR3: CASSPGTSGETQYF. The CDR3 region has the DNA TGTGCCAGCAGTCCCGGGACTAGCGGAGAGACCCAGTACTTC.